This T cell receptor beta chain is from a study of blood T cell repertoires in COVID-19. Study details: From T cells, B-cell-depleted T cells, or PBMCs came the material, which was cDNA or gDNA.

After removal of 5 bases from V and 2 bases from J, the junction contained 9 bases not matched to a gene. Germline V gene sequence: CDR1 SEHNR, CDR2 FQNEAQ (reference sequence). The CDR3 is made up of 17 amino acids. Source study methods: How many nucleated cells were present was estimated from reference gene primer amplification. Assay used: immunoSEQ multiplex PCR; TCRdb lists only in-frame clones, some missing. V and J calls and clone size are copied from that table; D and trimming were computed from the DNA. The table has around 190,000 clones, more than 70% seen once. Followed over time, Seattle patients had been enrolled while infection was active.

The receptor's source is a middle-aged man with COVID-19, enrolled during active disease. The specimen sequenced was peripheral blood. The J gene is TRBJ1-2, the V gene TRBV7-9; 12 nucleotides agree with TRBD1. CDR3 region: CASSPIGTGGLNYGYTF. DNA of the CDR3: TGTGCCAGCAGCCCTATAGGGACAGGGGGCCTGAACTATGGCTACACCTTC.